These 22 T cell receptor beta chains were sequenced from one sample in a study of regulatory T cells in long-lasting Graves disease. Libraries of TCR beta came from iRepertoire HTBI primers plus Arm-PCR of CDR3 regions. TCRdb passed the multiplex PCR reads through MiXCR, listing each CDR3 protein once. The sample has approximately 400,000 distinct CDR3 sequences, more than 13% seen once. Time point noted: newly diagnosed GD, antithyroid drugs for less than 3 months. PBMC RNA served as the TCR library source. The sample was also reused in another study, on T cells in Graves' hyperthyroidism and ophthalmopathy.

The sequencing used peripheral blood mononuclear cells (PBMCs), collected at new diagnosis, from a patient treated with antithyroid drugs. These receptors all stem from a woman aged 25 to 39 with Graves disease.

The chain recombines TRBV19 with TRBJ2-4; D tentatively fits TRBD1 or TRBD2 (5 bases each). Trimming took off 3 bases at V and 5 bases at J, with 8 bases between the two ends. The CDR3 consists of 13 residues. CDR1 and CDR2 (germline): LNHDA, SQIVND (reference sequence). The CDR3 loop reads CASSMVGENIQYF. DNA for the CDR3: TGTGCCAGTAGTATGGTGGGGGAAAACATTCAGTACTTC.

The J gene is TRBJ2-3, the V gene TRBV5-1, with D possibly matching TRBD2 (5 bases). The V gene lost 0 bases and the J gene lost 4 bases, with 18 bases spanning the gap. The CDR3 contains 17 residues. The germline gives CDR1 SGHRS, CDR2 YFSETQ. CDR3 sequence: CASSLESERAHADTQYF. CDR3 sequence (DNA): TGCGCCAGCAGCTTGGAGAGCGAGAGGGCCCATGCAGATACGCAGTATTTT. The full variable domain, in which reference TRBV5-1 and TRBJ2-3 provide the parts outside the CDR3, is KAGVTQTPRYLIKTRGQQVTLSCSPISGHRSVSWYQQTPGQGLQFLFEYFSETQRNKGNFPGRFSGRQFSNSRSEMNVSTLELGDSALYLCASSLESERAHADTQYFGPGTRLTVL.

The chain links TRBV7-6 to TRBJ2-3; TRBD2 is a possible D gene (6 bases). V lost 1 base and J lost 0, with 17 bases in between. The germline V gene encodes CDR1 SGHVS and CDR2 FNYEAQ. The CDR3 runs to 18 residues. CDR3 coding DNA: TGTGCCAGCAGCTTAGGCGGCTGGGCGGGAACTAGCACAGATACGCAGTATTTT. Translation gives CASSLGGWAGTSTDTQYF.

Remarks on this clonotype: This sequence may be a read error, since a much larger clone differs from it by one base. V and J are TRBV6-5 and TRBJ2-7, with 11 positions matching TRBD2. Germline V lookup: CDR1 MNHEY, CDR2 SVGAGI. The CDR3 loop spans 18 amino acids. V lost 2 bases to trimming and J lost 7 bases; unmatched junction nucleotides: 16. In DNA form, the CDR3 reads TGTGCCAGCAGTTACCGAACGGGACTAGCGGTTTCCTACAATGAGCAGTACTTC. It encodes CASSYRTGLAVSYNEQYF.

Regarding this clonotype: A far larger clone lies a single base away; this is likely a read error. The V gene is TRBV3-1, the J gene TRBJ2-1; either TRBD1 or TRBD2 may fit D (5 bases each). Between the trimmed V and J ends, which lost 1 base and 10 bases, there was a span of 14 bases. Germline CDR1 and CDR2: LGHDT and YNNKEL (reference sequence). There are 14 residues in the CDR3. Here the CDR3 DNA reads TGTGCCAGCAGCCAAGGGGGGACCCACTACGAGCAGTTCTTC. Translating gives CASSQGGTHYEQFF.

This clonotype showed up just a few times. The rearrangement joins TRBV5-6 to TRBJ2-7, with 12 nucleotides matching TRBD1. Germline V gives CDR1 SGHDT, CDR2 YYEEEE. The CDR3 contains 15 residues. V shed 4 bases and J 5 bases; nucleotides not matched to a gene: 7. CDR3 coding DNA: TGTGCCAGCAGCACCTGGGACAGGGGGCGCGACGAGCAGTACTTC. This codes for CASSTWDRGRDEQYF.

The V and J genes are TRBV15 and TRBJ2-3, with D perhaps matching TRBD2 (5 bases). CDR1 is LNHNV, CDR2 YYDKDF, per germline (reference sequence). The CDR3 is 16 residues long. The V end lost 5 bases, the J end lost 3 bases, and 18 bases lay between the germline ends. As DNA, the CDR3 is TGTGCCACCAGCTCCCCTGGTGCGGGCCGGACAGATACGCAGTATTTT. Encoded protein: CATSSPGAGRTDTQYF.

This clonotype occurred many times. The CDR3 sequence: CASSEERGFKTPLHF. In DNA, the CDR3 is TGTGCCAGCAGTGAAGAACGGGGATTCAAGACACCCCTCCACTTT. The chain recombines TRBV2 with TRBJ1-6; D remains ambiguous. V lost 1 base and J lost 11, with 15 bases in between. There are 15 residues in the CDR3. Germline CDR1 SNHLY, CDR2 FYNNEI. Filled out from reference TRBV2 and TRBJ1-6, the complete variable domain reads EPEVTQTPSHQVTQMGQEVILRCVPISNHLYFYWYRQILGQKVEFLVSFYNNEISEKSEIFDDQFSVERPDGSNFTLKIRSTKLEDSAMYFCASSEERGFKTPLHFGNGTRLTVT.

There are many counts of this clonotype. The CDR3 coding sequence is TGTGCCAGCGCGGGACAGGGTCGTTGGGGGAGCACTGAAGCTTTCTTT. This translates into CASAGQGRWGSTEAFF. The chain recombines TRBV2 with TRBJ1-1; TRBD1 aligns across 9 bases. CDR1 is SNHLY and CDR2 is FYNNEI in the germline V gene. The J segment lost 4 bases and the V segment lost 8 bases, leaving 14 bases of the junction unmatched. CDR3 length: 16 amino acids.

This clonotype has a count of ten or more. V gene TRBV5-1 combines with J gene TRBJ2-7; 9 bases fit TRBD2. CDR3 length: 13 residues. V was clipped by 4 bases and J by 8 bases; unmatched bases: 7. Germline V gives CDR1 SGHRS, CDR2 YFSETQ. The CDR3 sequence is CASSPSSGIQQYF. The CDR3 DNA reads as TGCGCCAGCAGCCCCTCTAGCGGGATTCAGCAGTACTTC.

In this sample, this clonotype turned up many times. This sequence joins TRBV6-5 and TRBJ1-2; no reliable D call. Germline values: CDR1 MNHEY, CDR2 SVGAGI. The V gene lost 0 bases and the J gene lost 7 bases, with 12 bases spanning the gap. This CDR3 is built from 14 residues. The CDR3 region is CASSYSSGQGGYTF. CDR3 bases: TGTGCCAGCAGTTACTCGTCCGGGCAAGGTGGCTACACCTTC.

V is TRBV19 and J is TRBJ1-5; maybe TRBD1 (5 bases). The V end was cut by 7 bases, the J end by 2 bases, with 18 bases between. This CDR3 contains 16 residues. Per germline, CDR1 LNHDA and CDR2 SQIVND (reference sequence). Here the CDR3 DNA reads TGTGCCAGTACCTTGGGGGGAAGAGGGGGCAATCAGCCCCAGCATTTT. Protein product: CASTLGGRGGNQPQHF.

The chain is built from TRBV5-1 and TRBJ2-1; no firm D call. The V end was cut by 6 bases, the J end by 9 bases, with 16 bases between. This CDR3 is built from 13 residues. CDR1 and CDR2 (germline): SGHRS, YFSETQ. The CDR3 loop is CASKPQNVGEQFF. The CDR3 DNA follows: TGCGCCAGCAAGCCACAAAACGTTGGTGAGCAGTTCTTC.

The sample holds many counts of this clonotype. The J gene is TRBJ2-1, the V gene TRBV2, with TRBD2 identical over 9 bases. The CDR3 covers 16 residues. Losses at the gene ends were 2 bases for V and 5 bases for J; bases not matched to a gene: 7. The germline gives CDR1 SNHLY, CDR2 FYNNEI. The CDR3 sequence: CASSERLAGLNNEQFF. The DNA for the CDR3 is TGTGCCAGCAGTGAAAGGCTAGCGGGACTCAACAATGAGCAGTTCTTC.

This clonotype was counted ten times or more. The rearrangement joins TRBV9 to TRBJ2-3; 10 nucleotides agree with TRBD1. Unmatched junction bases numbered 14, after V lost 4 bases and J lost 3 bases. The CDR3 consists of 18 residues. The V gene's germline CDR1 is SGDLS and CDR2 YYNGEE. The CDR3: CASSSPPWGQGSTDTQYF. The DNA of the CDR3 is TGTGCCAGCAGCTCTCCCCCCTGGGGACAGGGGTCGACAGATACGCAGTATTTT.

CDR3 nucleotides: TGTGCCAGCCTTGTCGTCGGTTCGAAGGCCAAAAACATTCAGTACTTC. Protein sequence: CASLVVGSKAKNIQYF. The gene calls are TRBV6-2 or TRBV6-3 and TRBJ2-4; D not certain. The germline V and J ends were trimmed by 8 bases and 1 base, with 18 bases remaining between them. CDR3 size: 16 residues. Germline CDR1 MNHEY, CDR2 SVGEGT.

This clonotype was found a few times. The CDR3 DNA follows: TGTGCCAGCAGCATCGGACAGGGGGCTAGGGATACGCAGTATTTT. Translation gives CASSIGQGARDTQYF. The chain couples TRBV9 to TRBJ2-3, with 11 bases lining up with TRBD1. This CDR3 is 15 amino acids long. CDR1 and CDR2 from the germline V gene are SGDLS and YYNGEE. V shed 4 bases and J 6 bases; nucleotides not matched to a gene: 7.

This chain uses TRBV6-2 or TRBV6-3 with TRBJ1-4; no clear D gene. This CDR3 is built from 15 residues. Germline V gene lookup returns CDR1 MNHEY and CDR2 SVGEGT. V was shortened by 2 bases and J by 0 bases, with 7 bases between the two germline ends. In nucleotides, the CDR3 is TGTGCCAGCAGTTACCTCTCGGCAACTAATGAAAAACTGTTTTTT. Its translation: CASSYLSATNEKLFF.

This clonotype was counted ten times or more. The DNA is left out, because the CDR3 cannot be placed on it with certainty; the CDR3 is given as TCRdb lists it. The rearrangement joins TRBV28 to TRBJ2-1; the table names TRBD1, a call not compared with the DNA. Germline V gene data show CDR1 as MDHEN and CDR2 as SYDVKM. The CDR3 is made up of 16 amino acids, end residues included. CDR3: CASSSSGTGGVNEQFF.

This clonotype has a count of ten or more. The chain joins TRBV12-3 or TRBV12-4 to TRBJ1-2; unclear D gene. The CDR3 is 8 amino acids. V was pared by 5 bases and J by 12 bases, with 4 bases between. The CDR3 reads CASSADTF. In DNA, the CDR3 is TGTGCCAGCAGTGCGGACACCTTC.

This clonotype appeared many times. The genes are TRBV3-1 and TRBJ2-7; the match to TRBD2 covers 11 bases. The V and J ends lost 4 bases and 7 bases, in that order; junction bases with no gene match: 9. There are 15 residues in the CDR3. Germline V lookup: CDR1 LGHDT, CDR2 YNNKEL (reference sequence). The CDR3, as DNA: TGTGCCAGCAGCCCCTTAGCGGGAGGGCCGGGTGAGCAGTACTTC. This codes for CASSPLAGGPGEQYF.

The V gene is TRBV14, the J gene TRBJ2-5, with TRBD2 matching 10 bases. CDR1 is SGHDN and CDR2 is FVKESK in the germline V gene. CDR3 length: 17 residues. V lost 1 base, J lost 2 bases, and 7 bases stayed unmatched. DNA for the CDR3: TGTGCCAGCAGCCAAGTTTGGGGACTAGCGATGCAAGAGACCCAGTACTTC. Its translation is CASSQVWGLAMQETQYF.